The present entry profiles one T cell receptor (beta chain) with its context. What it binds is unknown. The CDR3 totals 14 residues. Germline V gene lookup returns CDR1 SGHVS and CDR2 FQNEAQ. V shed 3 bases, J shed 10 bases, and the junction held 8 bases outside the gene matches. The sample belongs to a study of cytomegalovirus exposure and HLA in healthy donors. It was with 60 Vbeta and 13 Jbeta primers that the PCR ran. Clones were read by immunoSEQ multiplex PCR, and TCRdb kept only the in-frame ones, dropping some. Among about 180,000 clones listed, around 80% were seen once. General study results and limits: Later on, an analysis tied 18,000 or so TCR beta sequences to HLA alleles at 0.05 false discovery rate.

The TCR comes from a woman aged 40-49 years in good health and CMV-seronegative. J is TRBJ1-4 and V is TRBV7-8; TRBD1 matches at 7 bases. The sequenced sample was PBMCs. CDR3 amino acids: CASSLDRREGKLFF. The CDR3 DNA reads as TGTGCCAGCAGCTTGGACAGGCGAGAGGGAAAACTGTTTTTT.